The present T cell receptor beta chain was sequenced within a study of T cell responses to AZD1222 COVID-19 vaccine. The method was immunoSEQ multiplex PCR; TCRdb's version includes in-frame clones alone and lacks a portion of them. The listing contains over 120,000 clones. This CDR3 contains 14 residues. Germline V gives CDR1 LNHDA, CDR2 SQIVND (reference sequence). Trimming took off 1 base at V and 6 bases at J, with 10 bases between the two ends. The TCR comes from an adult in good health. The V gene is TRBV19, the J gene TRBJ1-5; D remains ambiguous. The sequenced sample consisted of peripheral blood. CDR3 sequence reads: CASSIVTQAQPQHF. The CDR3 bases are TGTGCCAGTAGTATAGTTACCCAGGCTCAGCCCCAGCATTTT.